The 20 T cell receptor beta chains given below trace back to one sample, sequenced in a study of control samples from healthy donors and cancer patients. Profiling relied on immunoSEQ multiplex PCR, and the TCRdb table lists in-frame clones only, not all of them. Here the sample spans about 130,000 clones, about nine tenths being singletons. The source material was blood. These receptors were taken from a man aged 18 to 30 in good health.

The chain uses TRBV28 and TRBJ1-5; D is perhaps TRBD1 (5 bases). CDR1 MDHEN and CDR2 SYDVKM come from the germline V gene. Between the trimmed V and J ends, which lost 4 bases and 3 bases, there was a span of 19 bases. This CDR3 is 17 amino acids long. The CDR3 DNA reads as TGTGCCAGCAGTTCTCCACCGACAGTTTTATCCAATCAGCCCCAGCATTTT. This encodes CASSSPPTVLSNQPQHF.

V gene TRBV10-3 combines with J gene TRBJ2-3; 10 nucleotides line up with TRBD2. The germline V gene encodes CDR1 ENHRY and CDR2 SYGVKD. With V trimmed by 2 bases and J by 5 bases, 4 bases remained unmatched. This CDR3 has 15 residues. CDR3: CAISELSGRLDTQYF. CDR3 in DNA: TGTGCCATCAGTGAGCTTAGCGGGAGGTTAGATACGCAGTATTTT.

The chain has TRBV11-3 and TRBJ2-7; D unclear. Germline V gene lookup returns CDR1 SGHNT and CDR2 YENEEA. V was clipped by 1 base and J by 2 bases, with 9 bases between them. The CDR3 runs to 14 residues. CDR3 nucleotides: TGTGCCAGCAGCTTAGGCGGACGGACCTACGAGCAGTACGTC. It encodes CASSLGGRTYEQYV.

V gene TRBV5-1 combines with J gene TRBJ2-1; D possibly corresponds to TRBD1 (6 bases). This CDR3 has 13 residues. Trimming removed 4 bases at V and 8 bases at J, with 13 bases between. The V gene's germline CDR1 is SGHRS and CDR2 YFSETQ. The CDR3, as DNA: TGCGCCAGCAGCCCCCCAGGGGTCGATGAGCAGTTCTTC. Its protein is CASSPPGVDEQFF.

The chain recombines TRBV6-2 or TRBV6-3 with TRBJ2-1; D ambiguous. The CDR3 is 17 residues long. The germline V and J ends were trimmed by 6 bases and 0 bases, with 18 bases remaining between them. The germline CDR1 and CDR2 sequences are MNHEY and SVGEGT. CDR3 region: CASSPRTVPSSYNEQFF. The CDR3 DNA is TGTGCCAGCAGCCCTCGGACGGTACCTAGCTCCTACAATGAGCAGTTCTTC.

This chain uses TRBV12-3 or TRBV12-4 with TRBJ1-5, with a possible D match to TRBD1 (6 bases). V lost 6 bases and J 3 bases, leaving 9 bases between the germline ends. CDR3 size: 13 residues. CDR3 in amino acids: CASRRDTNQPQHF. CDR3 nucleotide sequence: TGTGCCAGCAGGCGGGACACCAATCAGCCCCAGCATTTT.

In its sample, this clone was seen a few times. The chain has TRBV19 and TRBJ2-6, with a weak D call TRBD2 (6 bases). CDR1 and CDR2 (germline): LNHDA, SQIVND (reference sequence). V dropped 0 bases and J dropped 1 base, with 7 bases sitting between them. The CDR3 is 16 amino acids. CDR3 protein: CASSIEEGSGANVLTF. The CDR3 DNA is TGTGCCAGTAGTATAGAGGAGGGGTCTGGGGCCAACGTCCTGACTTTC.

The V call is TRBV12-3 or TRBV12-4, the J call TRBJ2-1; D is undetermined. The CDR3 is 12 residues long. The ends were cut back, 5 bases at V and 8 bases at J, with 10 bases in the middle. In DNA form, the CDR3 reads TGTGCCAGCAGTCCGACTGTGGATGAGCAGTTCTTC. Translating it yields CASSPTVDEQFF.

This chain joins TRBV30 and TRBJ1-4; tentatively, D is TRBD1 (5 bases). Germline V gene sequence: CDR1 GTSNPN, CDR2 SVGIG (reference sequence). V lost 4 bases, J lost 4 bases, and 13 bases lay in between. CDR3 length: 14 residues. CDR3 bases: TGTGCCTGGACCTCCGGGACTGGTAATGAAAAACTGTTTTTT. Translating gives CAWTSGTGNEKLFF. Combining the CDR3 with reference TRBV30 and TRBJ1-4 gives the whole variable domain SQTIHQWPATLVQPVGSPLSLECTVEGTSNPNLYWYRQAAGRGLQLLFYSVGIGQISSEVPQNLSASRPQDRQFILSSKKLLLSDSGFYLCAWTSGTGNEKLFFGSGTQLSVL.

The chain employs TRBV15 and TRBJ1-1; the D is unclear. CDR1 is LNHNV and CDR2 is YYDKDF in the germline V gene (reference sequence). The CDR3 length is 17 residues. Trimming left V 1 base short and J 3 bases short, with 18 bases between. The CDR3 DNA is TGTGCCACCAGCAGAGGACCGGGTGAAGGAGTTTACACTGAAGCTTTCTTT. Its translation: CATSRGPGEGVYTEAFF.

CDR3 bases: TGTGCCAGCAGCTTGTCTCTCGTTGGAAACACCATATATTTT. The encoded protein is CASSLSLVGNTIYF. This chain connects TRBV11-3 to TRBJ1-3, with no clear D. V lost 3 bases, J lost 3 bases, and 9 bases lay in between. Germline values: CDR1 SGHNT, CDR2 YENEEA. The CDR3 has 14 residues.

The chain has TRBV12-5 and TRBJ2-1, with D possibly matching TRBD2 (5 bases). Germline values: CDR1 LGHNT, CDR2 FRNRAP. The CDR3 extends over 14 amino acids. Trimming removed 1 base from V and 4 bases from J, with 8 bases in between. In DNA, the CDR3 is TGTGCTAGTGGTTTGGATGAGGGTTACAATGAGCAGTTCTTC. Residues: CASGLDEGYNEQFF.

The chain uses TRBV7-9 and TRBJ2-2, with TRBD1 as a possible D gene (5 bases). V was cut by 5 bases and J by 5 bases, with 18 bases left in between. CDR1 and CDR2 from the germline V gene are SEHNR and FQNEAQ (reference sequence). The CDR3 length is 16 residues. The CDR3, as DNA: TGTGCCAGCAGCGCCTCTGCGGCAGGGCAGACCGGGGAGCTGTTTTTT. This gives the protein CASSASAAGQTGELFF.

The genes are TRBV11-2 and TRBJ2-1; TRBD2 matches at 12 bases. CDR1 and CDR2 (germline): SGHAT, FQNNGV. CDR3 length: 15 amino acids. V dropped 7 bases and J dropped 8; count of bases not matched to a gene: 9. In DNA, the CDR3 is TGTGCCAGCATCGGACTAGCGGGGTCTAGCTATGAGCAGTTCTTC. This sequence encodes CASIGLAGSSYEQFF. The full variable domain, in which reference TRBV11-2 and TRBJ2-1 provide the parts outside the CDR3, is EAGVAQSPRYKIIEKRQSVAFWCNPISGHATLYWYQQILGQGPKLLIQFQNNGVVDDSQLPKDRFSAERLKGVDSTLKIQPAKLEDSAVYLCASIGLAGSSYEQFFGPGTRLTVL.

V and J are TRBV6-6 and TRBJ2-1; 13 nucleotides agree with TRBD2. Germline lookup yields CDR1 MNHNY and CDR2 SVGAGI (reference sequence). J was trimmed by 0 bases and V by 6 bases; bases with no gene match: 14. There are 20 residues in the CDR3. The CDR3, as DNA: TGTGCCAGCAGCTCACTCGGACTAGCGGGGGCCCCCAGCTCCTACAATGAGCAGTTCTTC. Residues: CASSSLGLAGAPSSYNEQFF.

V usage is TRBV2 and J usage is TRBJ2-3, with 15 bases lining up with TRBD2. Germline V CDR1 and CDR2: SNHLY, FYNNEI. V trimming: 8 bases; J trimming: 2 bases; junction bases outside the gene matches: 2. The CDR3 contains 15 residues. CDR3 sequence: CASGLAGGHTDTQYF. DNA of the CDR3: TGTGCCAGCGGACTAGCGGGGGGGCACACAGATACGCAGTATTTT. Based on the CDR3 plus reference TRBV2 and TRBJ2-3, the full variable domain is EPEVTQTPSHQVTQMGQEVILRCVPISNHLYFYWYRQILGQKVEFLVSFYNNEISEKSEIFDDQFSVERPDGSNFTLKIRSTKLEDSAMYFCASGLAGGHTDTQYFGPGTRLTVL.

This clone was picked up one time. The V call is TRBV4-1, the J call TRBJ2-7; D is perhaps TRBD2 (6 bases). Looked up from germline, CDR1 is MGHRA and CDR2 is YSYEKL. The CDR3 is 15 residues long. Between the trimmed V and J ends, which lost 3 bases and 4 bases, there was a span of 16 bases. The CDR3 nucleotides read TGCGCCAGCAGCCAGGCAGACTCGGGAGCGTACGAGCAGTACTTC. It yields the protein CASSQADSGAYEQYF.

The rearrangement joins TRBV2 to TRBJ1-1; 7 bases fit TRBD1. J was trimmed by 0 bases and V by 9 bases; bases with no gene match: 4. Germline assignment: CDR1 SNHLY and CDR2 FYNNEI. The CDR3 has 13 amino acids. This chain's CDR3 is CARYRGLNTEAFF. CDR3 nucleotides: TGTGCCAGGTACAGGGGTCTGAACACTGAAGCTTTCTTT.

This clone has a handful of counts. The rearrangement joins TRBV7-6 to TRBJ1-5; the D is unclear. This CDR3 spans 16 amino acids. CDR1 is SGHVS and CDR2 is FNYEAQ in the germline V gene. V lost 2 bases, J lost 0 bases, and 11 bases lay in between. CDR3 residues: CASSLRWISSNQPQHF. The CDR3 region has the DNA TGTGCCAGCAGCTTACGGTGGATATCTAGCAATCAGCCCCAGCATTTT.

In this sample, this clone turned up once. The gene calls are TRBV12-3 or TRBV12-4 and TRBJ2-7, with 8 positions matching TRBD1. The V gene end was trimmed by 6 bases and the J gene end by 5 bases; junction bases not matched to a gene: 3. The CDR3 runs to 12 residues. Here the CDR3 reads CASRTGAHEQYF. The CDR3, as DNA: TGTGCCAGCAGGACAGGGGCCCACGAGCAGTACTTC.